Sequencing of this T cell receptor beta chain was carried out in a study of CD8 T cells in ankylosing spondylitis. Each CDR3 protein is one row after TCRdb ran MiXCR on the 5' RACE reads. This table holds tens of thousands of distinct CDR3 sequences, about 8.3% found once. This clonotype has just a few counts. Its specificity is not known. Whole-study findings and limits: Characteristic, it appeared, of ankylosing spondylitis blood was a TCR beta motif of about eight highly homologous variants.

J gave up 7 bases and V 6 bases, and 15 bases lay outside the gene matches. CDR1 is DFQATT, CDR2 SNEGSKA, per germline (reference sequence). This CDR3 spans 15 amino acids. The sample was blood, either unsorted or a sorted T cell fraction (not recorded which). This clonotype was sampled from a male donor with ankylosing spondylitis. J is TRBJ2-7 and V is TRBV20-1, with 10 bases matching TRBD2. In nucleotides, the CDR3 is TGCAGTGCCAGGACCGGGACTAGCGCTGAGGAGGAGCAGTACTTC. Protein product: CSARTGTSAEEEQYF.